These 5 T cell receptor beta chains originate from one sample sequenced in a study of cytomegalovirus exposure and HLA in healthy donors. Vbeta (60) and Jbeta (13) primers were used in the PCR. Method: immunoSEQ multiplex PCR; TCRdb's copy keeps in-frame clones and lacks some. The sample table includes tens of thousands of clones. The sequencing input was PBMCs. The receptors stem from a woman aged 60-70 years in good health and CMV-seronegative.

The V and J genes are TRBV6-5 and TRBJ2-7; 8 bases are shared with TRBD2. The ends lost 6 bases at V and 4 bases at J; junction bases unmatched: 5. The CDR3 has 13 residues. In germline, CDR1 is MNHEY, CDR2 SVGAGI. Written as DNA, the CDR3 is TGTGCCAGCAGCCAGCGGGAGTGGTACGAGCAGTACTTC. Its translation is CASSQREWYEQYF.

This CDR3 is CASTLNPNNEQFF. DNA for the CDR3: TGTGCCAGCACCCTGAATCCTAACAATGAGCAGTTCTTC. This chain connects TRBV7-9 to TRBJ2-1, with D hard to call. There are 13 residues in the CDR3. Trimming removed 7 bases at V and 5 bases at J, with 12 bases between. From germline, CDR1 is SEHNR and CDR2 FQNEAQ (reference sequence).

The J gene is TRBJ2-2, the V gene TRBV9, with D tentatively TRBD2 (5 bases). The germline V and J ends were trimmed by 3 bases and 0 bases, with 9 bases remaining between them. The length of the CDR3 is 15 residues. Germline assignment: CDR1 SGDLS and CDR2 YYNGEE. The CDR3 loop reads CASSASGANTGELFF. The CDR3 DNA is TGTGCCAGCAGCGCATCCGGGGCGAACACCGGGGAGCTGTTTTTT.

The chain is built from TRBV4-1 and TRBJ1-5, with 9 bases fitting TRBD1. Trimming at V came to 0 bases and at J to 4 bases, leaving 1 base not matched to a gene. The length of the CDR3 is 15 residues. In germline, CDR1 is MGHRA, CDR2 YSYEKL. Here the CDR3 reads CASSQEDRGNQPQHF. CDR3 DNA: TGCGCCAGCAGCCAAGAAGACAGGGGGAATCAGCCCCAGCATTTT.

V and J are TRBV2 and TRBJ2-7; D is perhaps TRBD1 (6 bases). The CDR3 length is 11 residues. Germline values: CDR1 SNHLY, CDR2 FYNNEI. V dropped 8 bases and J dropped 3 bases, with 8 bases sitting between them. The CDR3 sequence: CASLGGYEQYF. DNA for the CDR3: TGTGCCAGCTTAGGGGGCTACGAGCAGTACTTC.